This T cell receptor beta chain was observed in a study of CD8+CD57+ T cells in acquired aplastic anemia listed by TCRdb under 2018. Some background on the complete study: On average, sorted CD4+ and CD8+ cells yielded about 3 ug of extracted DNA, with a range of about 0.19 to 30 ug. For healthy donor samples, the average read count was around 9.9 million for CD4+ cells and approximately 12 million for CD8+ cells. What the research found in general, with its limitations: Around 31 CD8+ CDR3 sequences were shared between patients and controls but appeared highly expressed in patients and within their immunodominant clones. CD8+ Simpson's diversity did not differ significantly between patients and healthy controls (P=0.060).

Genomic DNA served as template for TCR beta VDJ combination and CDR3 sequence profiling. TCR repertoire sequencing was run on an Illumina HiSeq 2000. The authors' analysis ran thus. Repertoires were assessed using TRBV/TRBJ rearrangement plots, CDR3 size and DJ length profiles, and Simpson's diversity index. Whichever DNA sequence was most abundant in the deep sequencing data was defined as the immunodominant clone. CDR3 amino acid sequences were screened for sharing across subjects and compared with published repertoires and the VDJdb database. TCRdb took the public reads, trimmed them with fastp at Q25, ran MiXCR for clone calling and kept in-frame beta chains. Here each entry gathers all rows of one CDR3 protein and keeps the most common genes and DNA. V and J calls and clone size were set by TCRdb, not the authors. This sample is represented by about 110,000 distinct CDR3 sequences; 40% to 60% of them were singletons. The ten largest clones capture around a third of the sample.

Comments on this clonotype: Its antigen remains undetermined. No per-base quality is available; no much larger clone lies one base away.

In the study, sorted CD4+ and CD8+ blood T cells from patients with severe aplastic anemia and from healthy subjects underwent deep sequencing of TCR repertoires. Ficoll-Paque density gradient centrifugation was used to isolate peripheral blood mononuclear cells. Before DNA was extracted, CD4+ and CD8+ T cells were sorted using either FACS or magnetic beads. The clonotype originates from a human donor in good health, serving as a control. Sample: sorted CD4+, CD8+, or CD8+CD57+ T cells (not recorded which) from PBMCs.

The encoded CDR3 is CAISATGGEQYF. The DNA sequence reads TGTGCCATCAGTGCGACAGGGGGGGAGCAGTACTTC. Recombination joined TRBV10-3 with TRBJ2-7; 9 bases in between match TRBD1. The CDR3 goes from the cysteine to the phenylalanine over 12 residues. The read is trimmed to its CDR3 DNA, 36 bases read in frame from base 1. Taken from the germline V gene, the CDR1 and CDR2 loops are ENHRY and SYGVKD. After removal of 4 bases from V and 7 bases from J, the junction retains 2 bases not matched to a gene.